This entry lists 30 T cell receptor beta chains sequenced from one sample in a study of response to subunit inactivated influenza vaccine. TCRdb reprocessed the RT-PCR reads via MiXCR and lists one record per CDR3 protein. The sample consists of about 700,000 distinct CDR3 sequences, less than 15% of them appearing once. Source: PBMCs from blood, taken around 15 days before vaccination. The receptors originated from a man aged 50-59 years who received an inactivated influenza vaccine.

This clonotype was recorded a few times. This chain links TRBV12-3 or TRBV12-4 with TRBJ2-4; D uncertain. Between the trimmed V and J ends, which lost 8 bases and 5 bases, there was a span of 13 bases. CDR3 length: 13 amino acids. The CDR3 spells CASRPSRENIQYF. DNA of the CDR3: TGTGCCAGCCGCCCTTCCCGGGAAAACATTCAGTACTTC.

The table lists this clonotype with a few counts. J is TRBJ2-1 and V is TRBV7-9; D tentatively reads TRBD1 or TRBD2 (7 bases each). CDR1 and CDR2 (germline): SEHNR, FQNEAQ (reference sequence). V was cut by 7 bases and J by 3 bases, with 16 bases left in between. The CDR3 is made up of 15 amino acids. This CDR3 reads CASTQGGGGYNEQFF. As DNA, the CDR3 is TGTGCCAGCACCCAGGGGGGCGGGGGCTACAATGAGCAGTTCTTC.

This clonotype showed up just a few times. The gene calls are TRBV29-1 and TRBJ2-7, with D unclear. Germline CDR1 and CDR2: SQVTM and ANQGSEA. Trimming took off 3 bases at V and 3 bases at J, with 9 bases between the two ends. The CDR3 is made up of 12 amino acids. The CDR3 sequence is CSVELVGYEQYF. DNA of the CDR3: TGCAGCGTTGAGTTGGTCGGCTACGAGCAGTACTTC.

This clonotype has only a few counts. The chain employs TRBV29-1 and TRBJ2-3, with D unresolved. Per the germline V gene, CDR1 is SQVTM and CDR2 is ANQGSEA. The V and J ends lost 3 bases and 3 bases respectively, with 13 bases between them. The CDR3 loop spans 14 amino acids. In DNA, the CDR3 is TGCAGCGTTGAGGGTTCTTCCTTAACAGATACGCAGTATTTT. Amino acids: CSVEGSSLTDTQYF.

The chain combines TRBV7-4 with TRBJ1-1; D call uncertain. The germline V and J ends were trimmed by 8 bases and 0 bases, with 13 bases remaining between them. This CDR3 is 14 amino acids long. CDR1 is SGHVT and CDR2 is SQSDAQ in the germline V gene. The CDR3 coding sequence is TGTGCCAGCGAACGGACGCTCGTGAACACTGAAGCTTTCTTT. Translation: CASERTLVNTEAFF.

The chain recombines TRBV5-1 with TRBJ2-1, with D perhaps matching TRBD1 (6 bases). The CDR3 has 14 residues. Germline values: CDR1 SGHRS, CDR2 YFSETQ. The V gene lost 3 bases and the J gene lost 9 bases, with 16 bases spanning the gap. DNA for the CDR3: TGCGCCAGCAGCTCTGCGACAGGAAACCTTGAGCAGTTCTTC. Translating gives CASSSATGNLEQFF.

This chain joins TRBV12-3 or TRBV12-4 and TRBJ2-3; 8 bases align to TRBD1. CDR3 size: 16 residues. V lost 6 bases, J lost 2 bases, and 10 bases stayed unmatched. CDR3 protein: CASSSLRTGSTDTQYF. The CDR3 coding sequence is TGTGCCAGCAGCTCCCTCCGGACAGGGTCCACAGATACGCAGTATTTT.

This clonotype has ten or more counts. This sequence joins TRBV28 and TRBJ2-5; TRBD2 matches 7 bases. CDR3 length equals 16 residues. Germline CDR1 is MDHEN and CDR2 is SYDVKM. J gave up 4 bases and V 1 base, and 9 bases lay outside the gene matches. CDR3 loop: CASSLFPAGIGETQYF. CDR3 nucleotides: TGTGCCAGCAGTTTATTTCCAGCGGGAATCGGAGAGACCCAGTACTTC.

This clonotype has at least ten counts. V gene TRBV11-1 combines with J gene TRBJ2-2, with TRBD1 as a possible D gene (5 bases). Germline loops: CDR1 SGHAT, CDR2 FQDESV (reference sequence). The CDR3 is 21 residues long. Trimming removed 8 bases at V and 0 bases at J, with 31 bases between. CDR3 sequence: CASDRLHDGAWISTNTGELFF. The DNA of the CDR3 is TGTGCCAGCGACCGCCTGCACGATGGGGCGTGGATTTCCACGAACACCGGGGAGCTGTTTTTT.

There are a few counts of this clonotype. V is TRBV5-5 and J is TRBJ1-1; no definite D call. Trimming removed 1 base from V and 1 base from J, with 8 bases in between. The CDR3 consists of 14 residues. CDR1 SGHKS and CDR2 YYEKEE come from the germline V gene (reference sequence). This CDR3 is CASSLSQWNTEAFF. The CDR3 bases are TGTGCCAGCAGCTTGAGTCAGTGGAACACTGAAGCTTTCTTT.

The chain has TRBV15 and TRBJ2-5; 7 bases align to TRBD2. J lost 2 bases, V lost 0 bases, and 3 bases had no gene match. The CDR3 runs 15 residues. Germline CDR1 reads LNHNV; CDR2 reads YYDKDF (reference sequence). The CDR3, as DNA: TGTGCCACCAGCAGAGATCCAGCGGGACAAGAGACCCAGTACTTC. The encoded protein is CATSRDPAGQETQYF.

This chain uses TRBV12-3 or TRBV12-4 with TRBJ1-6, with D unclear. The CDR3 runs to 15 residues. The V end lost 5 bases, the J end lost 6 bases, and 14 bases lay between the germline ends. Here the CDR3 reads CASSPPGLSNSPLHF. CDR3 DNA: TGTGCCAGCAGTCCTCCGGGCCTGTCTAATTCACCCCTCCACTTT.

The gene calls are TRBV11-2 and TRBJ2-7, with D maybe TRBD1 (5 bases). Deletions cut 1 base from V and 4 bases from J, with 14 bases between. This CDR3 contains 15 residues. Germline CDR1 and CDR2: SGHAT and FQNNGV. This CDR3 reads CASSLGGWDRYEQYF. The CDR3 coding sequence is TGTGCCAGCAGCTTAGGGGGCTGGGATCGGTACGAGCAGTACTTC.

The chain uses TRBV12-3 or TRBV12-4 and TRBJ2-5; 12 nucleotides align to TRBD1. The CDR3 runs 17 residues. V dropped 1 base and J dropped 4; count of bases not matched to a gene: 7. The CDR3, as DNA: TGTGCCAGCAGTTTAGTTCCCGGGACAGGGGGCCGAGAGACCCAGTACTTC. Protein sequence: CASSLVPGTGGRETQYF.

This chain uses TRBV10-2 with TRBJ2-5, with 9 bases aligning to TRBD2. CDR1 is WSHSY and CDR2 is SAAADI in the germline V gene. This CDR3 spans 17 amino acids. The trim removed 0 bases at V and 1 base at J, leaving 6 bases unmatched. CDR3 sequence reads: CASSESLAGGLQETQYF. CDR3 nucleotides: TGCGCCAGCAGTGAGTCGCTTGCGGGGGGGCTCCAAGAGACCCAGTACTTC.

This rearrangement joins TRBV3-1 to TRBJ2-2; perhaps TRBD2 as D (7 bases). CDR1 is LGHDT, CDR2 YNNKEL, per germline (reference sequence). CDR3 length equals 17 residues. The ends were cut back, 11 bases at V and 5 bases at J, with 27 bases in the middle. The CDR3 sequence: CASSQLAGGLRTGELFF. The DNA of the CDR3 is TGTGCCTCCTCCCAACTCGCCGGGGGGCTTAGGACCGGGGAGCTGTTTTTT.

At least ten counts were recorded for this clonotype. This chain's CDR3 is CASSTTDRPRTEAFF. The CDR3 DNA reads as TGTGCCAGCAGCACAACTGACAGGCCTCGCACTGAAGCTTTCTTT. This sequence joins TRBV3-1 and TRBJ1-1, with D maybe TRBD1 (6 bases). Germline V gene sequence: CDR1 LGHDT, CDR2 YNNKEL (reference sequence). The CDR3 length is 15 residues. Trimming left V 5 bases short and J 4 bases short, with 17 bases between.

This clonotype has more than one count but fewer than ten. The CDR3 protein is CASSHNNIATNEKLFF. CDR3 nucleotides: TGCGCCAGCAGCCACAACAACATTGCAACTAATGAAAAACTGTTTTTT. The rearrangement joins TRBV4-3 to TRBJ1-4; D is unclear. The length of the CDR3 is 16 residues. The germline V gene has CDR1 LGHNA and CDR2 YSLEER. V was clipped by 3 bases and J by 0 bases, with 11 bases between them.

The table lists this clonotype with a few counts. J is TRBJ1-1 and V is TRBV27, with 9 bases aligning to TRBD1. Germline V gene sequence: CDR1 MNHEY, CDR2 SMNVEV (reference sequence). V trimming: 4 bases; J trimming: 8 bases; junction bases outside the gene matches: 8. The CDR3 covers 14 residues. As DNA, the CDR3 is TGTGCCAGCAGTTCACGACCGGGACAGGGAGAAGCTTTCTTT. Translation gives CASSSRPGQGEAFF.

The J gene is TRBJ1-4, the V gene TRBV20-1; TRBD1 might be the D (5 bases). CDR3 size: 13 residues. Trimming pared 6 bases from V and 4 bases from J, leaving 12 bases between. The germline V gene encodes CDR1 DFQATT and CDR2 SNEGSKA (reference sequence). The CDR3 nucleotides are TGCAGTGCCTCGGGGCCGGGTAATGAAAAACTGTTTTTT. Protein: CSASGPGNEKLFF.

In this sample, this clonotype turned up many times. The CDR3, as DNA: TGCAGCCACCCCGGCCTAAATGAGCAGTTCTTC. Encoded protein: CSHPGLNEQFF. The chain links TRBV29-1 to TRBJ2-1; no clear D. The length of the CDR3 is 11 residues. The germline CDR1 and CDR2 sequences are SQVTM and ANQGSEA. V lost 8 bases to trimming and J lost 7 bases, with 12 bases between them.

The chain employs TRBV10-3 and TRBJ2-5; no reliable D call. CDR3 length: 12 residues. V lost 3 bases to trimming and J lost 7 bases, with 9 bases between them. Germline V lookup: CDR1 ENHRY, CDR2 SYGVKD. The CDR3 bases are TGTGCCATCAGTGATCAATACGGGACCCAGTACTTC. Translation gives CAISDQYGTQYF.

V is TRBV15 and J is TRBJ2-5, with D possibly matching TRBD2 (6 bases). Germline CDR1 reads LNHNV; CDR2 reads YYDKDF (reference sequence). CDR3 length equals 14 residues. The V gene lost 4 bases and the J gene lost 1 base, with 10 bases spanning the gap. The CDR3 DNA reads as TGTGCCACCAGCATAACTAGCAGCCAAGAGACCCAGTACTTC. It yields the protein CATSITSSQETQYF. The full variable domain, its missing parts supplied by reference TRBV15 and TRBJ2-5, is DAMVIQNPRYQVTQFGKPVTLSCSQTLNHNVMYWYQQKSSQAPKLLFHYYDKDFNNEADTPDNFQSRRPNTSFCFLDIRSPGLGDTAMYLCATSITSSQETQYFGPGTRLLVL.

This clonotype occurred many times. The chain uses TRBV12-3 or TRBV12-4 and TRBJ2-1, with 13 bases matching TRBD2. The CDR3 is made up of 15 amino acids. After removal of 6 bases from V and 4 bases from J, the junction contained 3 bases not matched to a gene. The CDR3 protein is CASSPGLAGYNEQFF. The CDR3 nucleotides are TGTGCCAGCAGCCCGGGACTAGCGGGATACAATGAGCAGTTCTTC.

This clonotype has more than one count but fewer than ten. The DNA for the CDR3 is TGTGCCAGCAGCTACGGACTCCAGGGAAATCAAGAGACCCAGTACTTC. Residues: CASSYGLQGNQETQYF. This rearrangement joins TRBV5-6 to TRBJ2-5; D is perhaps TRBD1 or TRBD2 (5 bases each). V was clipped by 3 bases and J by 2 bases, with 17 bases between them. The V gene's germline CDR1 is SGHDT and CDR2 YYEEEE. The CDR3 is 16 residues long.

This clonotype was seen repeatedly, ten times or more. The chain couples TRBV5-6 to TRBJ1-1, with D tentatively TRBD1 (5 bases). Germline V gives CDR1 SGHDT, CDR2 YYEEEE. V dropped 3 bases and J dropped 0 bases, with 12 bases sitting between them. CDR3 length: 15 amino acids. This chain's CDR3 is CASSYRGTMNTEAFF. CDR3 sequence (DNA): TGTGCCAGCAGCTATCGGGGGACCATGAACACTGAAGCTTTCTTT.

This rearrangement joins TRBV5-1 to TRBJ2-5; D not resolved. Germline V lookup: CDR1 SGHRS, CDR2 YFSETQ. The CDR3 contains 17 residues. Deletions cut 0 bases from V and 2 bases from J, with 17 bases between. The CDR3 DNA sequence: TGCGCCAGCAGCTTGGCCAGAGGAGTGGCGAGTCAAGAGACCCAGTACTTC. Encoded protein: CASSLARGVASQETQYF.

This chain connects TRBV5-1 to TRBJ2-2; 8 nucleotides line up with TRBD1. The germline CDR1 and CDR2 sequences are SGHRS and YFSETQ. The CDR3 runs 15 residues. V dropped 3 bases and J dropped 3; count of bases not matched to a gene: 4. The CDR3 region has the DNA TGCGCCAGCAGCTGGCAGGGGGCACACACCGGGGAGCTGTTTTTT. Residues: CASSWQGAHTGELFF.

In this sample, this clonotype turned up many times. The rearrangement joins TRBV3-1 to TRBJ2-3, with 7 bases lining up with TRBD1. CDR1 LGHDT and CDR2 YNNKEL come from the germline V gene (reference sequence). The V segment lost 4 bases and the J segment 0 bases; nucleotides outside the gene matches: 4. This CDR3 region has 15 residues. In nucleotides, the CDR3 is TGTGCCAGCAGCCCCCGACAGGGAAGCACAGATACGCAGTATTTT. This sequence encodes CASSPRQGSTDTQYF.

This chain uses TRBV20-1 with TRBJ2-3; 8 bases line up with TRBD2. The germline V gene encodes CDR1 DFQATT and CDR2 SNEGSKA (reference sequence). Germline trimming cut 5 bases from V and 4 bases from J; bases unmatched to any gene: 11. The CDR3 has 15 amino acids. The CDR3 here is CSAHLGAGGPDTQYF. The CDR3 DNA is TGCAGTGCTCACCTAGGGGCGGGAGGCCCAGATACGCAGTATTTT.